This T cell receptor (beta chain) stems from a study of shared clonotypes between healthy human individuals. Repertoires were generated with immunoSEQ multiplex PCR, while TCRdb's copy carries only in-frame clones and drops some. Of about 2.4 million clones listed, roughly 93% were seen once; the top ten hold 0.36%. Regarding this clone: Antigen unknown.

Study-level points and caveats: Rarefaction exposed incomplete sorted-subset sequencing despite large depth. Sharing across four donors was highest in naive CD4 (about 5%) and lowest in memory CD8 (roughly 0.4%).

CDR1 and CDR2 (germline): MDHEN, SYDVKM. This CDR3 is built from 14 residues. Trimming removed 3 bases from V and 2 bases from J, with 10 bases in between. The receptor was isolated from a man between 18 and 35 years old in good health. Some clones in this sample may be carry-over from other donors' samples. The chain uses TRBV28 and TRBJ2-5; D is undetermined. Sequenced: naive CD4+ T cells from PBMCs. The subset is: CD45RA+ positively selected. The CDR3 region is CASSLIQPQETQYF. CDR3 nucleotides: TGTGCCAGCAGTTTGATCCAGCCACAAGAGACCCAGTACTTC.